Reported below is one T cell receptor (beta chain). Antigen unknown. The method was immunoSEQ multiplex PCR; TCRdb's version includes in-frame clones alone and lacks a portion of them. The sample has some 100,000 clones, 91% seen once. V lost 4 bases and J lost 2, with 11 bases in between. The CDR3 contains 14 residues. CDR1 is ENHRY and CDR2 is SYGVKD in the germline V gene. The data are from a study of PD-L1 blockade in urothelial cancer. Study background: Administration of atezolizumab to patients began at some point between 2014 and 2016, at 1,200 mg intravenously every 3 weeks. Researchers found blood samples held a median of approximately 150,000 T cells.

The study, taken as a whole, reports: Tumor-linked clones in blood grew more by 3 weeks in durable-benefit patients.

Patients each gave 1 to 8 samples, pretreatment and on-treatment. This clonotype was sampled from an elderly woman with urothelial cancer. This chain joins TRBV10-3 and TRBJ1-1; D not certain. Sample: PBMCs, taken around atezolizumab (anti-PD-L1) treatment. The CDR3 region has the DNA TGTGCCATCAGTGTCGGGTTGGTAAACACTGAAGCTTTCTTT. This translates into CAISVGLVNTEAFF.